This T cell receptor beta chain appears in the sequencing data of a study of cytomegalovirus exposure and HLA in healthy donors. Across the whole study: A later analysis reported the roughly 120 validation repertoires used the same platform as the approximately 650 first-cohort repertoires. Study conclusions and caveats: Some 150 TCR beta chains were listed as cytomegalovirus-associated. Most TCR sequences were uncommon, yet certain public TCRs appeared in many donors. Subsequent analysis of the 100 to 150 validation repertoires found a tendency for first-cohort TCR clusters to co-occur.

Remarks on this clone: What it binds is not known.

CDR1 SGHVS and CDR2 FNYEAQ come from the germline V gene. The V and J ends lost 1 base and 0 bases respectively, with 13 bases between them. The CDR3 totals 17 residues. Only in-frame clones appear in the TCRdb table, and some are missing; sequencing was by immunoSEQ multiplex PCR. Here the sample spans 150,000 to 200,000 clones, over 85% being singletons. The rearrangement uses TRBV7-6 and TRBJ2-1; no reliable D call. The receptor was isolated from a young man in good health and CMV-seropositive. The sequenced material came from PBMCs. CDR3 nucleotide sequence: TGTGCCAGCAGCTTAGTCTTAGGCGGTAGCTCCTACAATGAGCAGTTCTTC. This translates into CASSLVLGGSSYNEQFF.